Reported below is one T cell receptor (beta chain). Its antigen is as yet unknown. The V gene's germline CDR1 is MNHEY and CDR2 SMNVEV (reference sequence). V lost 6 bases and J lost 4; bases outside the gene matches: 6. There are 14 residues in the CDR3. These data come from a study of cytomegalovirus exposure and HLA in healthy donors. Overall study context: Unique TCRs numbering around 85 million, obtained from HLA-typed donors, made up an early data release. Overall study findings and caveats: According to the study, roughly 160 TCR beta chains were cytomegalovirus-associated. HLA alleles showed associations with roughly 17,000 TCR beta sequences in a later analysis, at a 0.05 false discovery rate.

PCR primers comprised 60 Vbeta and 13 Jbeta primers. Data came from immunoSEQ multiplex PCR; TCRdb stores just in-frame clones and leaves some out. In total, the table holds about 140,000 clones. The chain carries TRBV27 and TRBJ1-1; 9 nucleotides line up with TRBD1. This sequence was found in a man in his forties in good health and CMV-seronegative. The material sequenced was PBMCs. CDR3 in amino acids: CASSSTGGSTEAFF. As DNA, the CDR3 is TGTGCCAGCAGCTCGACAGGGGGGTCCACTGAAGCTTTCTTT.